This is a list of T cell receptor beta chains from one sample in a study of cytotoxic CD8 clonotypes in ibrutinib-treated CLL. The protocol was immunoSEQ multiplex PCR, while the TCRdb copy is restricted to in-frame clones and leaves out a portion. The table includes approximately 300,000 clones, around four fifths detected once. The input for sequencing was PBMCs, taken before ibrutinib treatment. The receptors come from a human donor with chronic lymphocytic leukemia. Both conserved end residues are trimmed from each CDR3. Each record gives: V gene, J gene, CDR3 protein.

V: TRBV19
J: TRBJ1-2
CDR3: ASTQGAGYT

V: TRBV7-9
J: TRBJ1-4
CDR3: ASSLVSGVYNEKLF

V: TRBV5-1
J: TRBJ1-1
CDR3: ASSLGSPVAGRGYTEAF

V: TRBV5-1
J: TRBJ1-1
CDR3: ASSTGSVSTEAF

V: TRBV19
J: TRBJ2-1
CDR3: ASSIESFPYNEQF

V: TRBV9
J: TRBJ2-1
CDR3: ASSVVGRAYNEQF

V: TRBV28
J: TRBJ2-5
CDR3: ASSVSGAETQY

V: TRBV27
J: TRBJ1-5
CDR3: ASSSLAADSNQPQH

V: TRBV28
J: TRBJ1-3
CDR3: ASSLRPSSGNTIY

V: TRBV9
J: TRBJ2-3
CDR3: ASSVGAIMTDTQY

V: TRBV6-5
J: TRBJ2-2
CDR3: ASSYSGLAGAGELF

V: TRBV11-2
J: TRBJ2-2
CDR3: ASSLTRGNTGELF

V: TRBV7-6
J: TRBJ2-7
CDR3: ASSLGSDEQY

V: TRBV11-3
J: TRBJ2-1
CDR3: ASSYTAESSYNEQF

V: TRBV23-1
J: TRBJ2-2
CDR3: ASSQLVGGAGTGELF

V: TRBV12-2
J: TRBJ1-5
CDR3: ASRLRQGANQPQH

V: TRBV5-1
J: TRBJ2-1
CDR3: ASSNGLAYNEQF

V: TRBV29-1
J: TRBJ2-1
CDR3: SVKGGDFNEQF

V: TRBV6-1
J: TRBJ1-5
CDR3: ASSDNRVSNQPQH

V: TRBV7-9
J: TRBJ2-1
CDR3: ASSLVVGLATNEQF

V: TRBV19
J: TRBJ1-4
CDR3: ASADLSKLF

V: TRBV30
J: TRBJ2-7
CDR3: AWSVKRQANEQY

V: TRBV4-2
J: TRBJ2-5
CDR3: ASSQAPGQQETQY

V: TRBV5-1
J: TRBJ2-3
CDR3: ASSPRVGPHTTEEY

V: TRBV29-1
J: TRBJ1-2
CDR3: SVVFFSEDRRLYEDYGYT

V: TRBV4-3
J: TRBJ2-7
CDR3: ASSQADRDEQY

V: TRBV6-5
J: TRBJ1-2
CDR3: ASSPPGQGFGYT

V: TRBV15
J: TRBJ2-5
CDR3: ATSRDWLAGEETQY

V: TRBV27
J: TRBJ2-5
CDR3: ASSSGLAVPQETQY

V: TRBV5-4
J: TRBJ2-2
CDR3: ASSFSGAVNTGELF

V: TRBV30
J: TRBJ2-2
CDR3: AWSRTSGRAAGELF

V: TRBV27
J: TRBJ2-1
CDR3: ASSTQREAYNEQF

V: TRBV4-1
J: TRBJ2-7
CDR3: ASSQGRGLSSTYEQY

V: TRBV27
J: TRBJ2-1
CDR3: ASSPRTSGTYNEQF

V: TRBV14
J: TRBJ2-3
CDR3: ASSQWGSDTQY

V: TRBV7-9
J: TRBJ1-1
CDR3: ASSSGRTEAF

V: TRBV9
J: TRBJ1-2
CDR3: ASRTGNGYT

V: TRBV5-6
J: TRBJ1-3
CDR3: ASSTGGLSGNTIY

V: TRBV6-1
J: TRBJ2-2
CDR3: ASSEGEAGVNTGELF

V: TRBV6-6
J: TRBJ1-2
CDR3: ASSYKRQGAYWCT

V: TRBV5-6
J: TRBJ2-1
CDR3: ASSRTSQQF

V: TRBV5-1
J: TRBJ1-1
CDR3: ASSSFRGHTEAF

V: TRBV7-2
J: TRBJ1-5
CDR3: ASSTQTGSNQPQH

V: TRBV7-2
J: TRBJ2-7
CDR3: ASSFSSSGTHLGEQY